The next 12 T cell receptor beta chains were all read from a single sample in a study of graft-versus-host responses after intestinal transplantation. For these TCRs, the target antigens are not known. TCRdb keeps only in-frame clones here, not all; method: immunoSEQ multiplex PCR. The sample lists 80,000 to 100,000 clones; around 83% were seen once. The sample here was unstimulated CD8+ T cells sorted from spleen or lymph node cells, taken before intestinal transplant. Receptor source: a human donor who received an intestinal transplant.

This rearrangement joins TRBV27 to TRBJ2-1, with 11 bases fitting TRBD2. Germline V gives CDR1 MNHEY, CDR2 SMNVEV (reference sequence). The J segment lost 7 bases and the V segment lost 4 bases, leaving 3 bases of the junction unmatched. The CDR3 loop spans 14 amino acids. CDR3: CASSSRTSGNEQFF. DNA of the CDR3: TGTGCCAGCAGTTCAAGGACTAGCGGGAATGAGCAGTTCTTC.

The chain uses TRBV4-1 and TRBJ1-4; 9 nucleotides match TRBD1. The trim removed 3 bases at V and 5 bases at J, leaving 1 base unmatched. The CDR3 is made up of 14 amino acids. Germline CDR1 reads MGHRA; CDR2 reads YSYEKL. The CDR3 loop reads CASSHGQGNEKLFF. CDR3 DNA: TGCGCCAGCAGCCACGGACAGGGGAATGAAAAACTGTTTTTT.

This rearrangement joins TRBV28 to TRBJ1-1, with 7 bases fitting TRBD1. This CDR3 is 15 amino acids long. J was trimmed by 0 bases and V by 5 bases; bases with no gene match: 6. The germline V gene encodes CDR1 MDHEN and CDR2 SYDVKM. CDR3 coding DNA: TGTGCCAGCAGTCCGCGACAGGGATTGAACACTGAAGCTTTCTTT. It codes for CASSPRQGLNTEAFF.

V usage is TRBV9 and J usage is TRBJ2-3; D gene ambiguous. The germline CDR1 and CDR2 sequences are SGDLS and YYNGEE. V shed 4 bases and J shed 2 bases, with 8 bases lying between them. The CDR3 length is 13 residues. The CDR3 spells CASSPGNTDTQYF. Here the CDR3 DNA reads TGTGCCAGCAGCCCTGGGAACACAGATACGCAGTATTTT. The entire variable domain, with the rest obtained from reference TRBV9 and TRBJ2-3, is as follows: DSGVTQTPKHLITATGQRVTLRCSPRSGDLSVYWYQQSLDQGLQFLIQYYNGEERAKGNILERFSAQQFPDLHSELNLSSLELGDSALYFCASSPGNTDTQYFGPGTRLTVL.

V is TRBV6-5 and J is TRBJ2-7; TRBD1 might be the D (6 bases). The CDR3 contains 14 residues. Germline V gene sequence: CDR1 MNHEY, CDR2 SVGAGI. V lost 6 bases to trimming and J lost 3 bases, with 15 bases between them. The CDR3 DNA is TGTGCCAGCAGCCCACTAGGGGGAGTCTACGAGCAGTACTTC. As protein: CASSPLGGVYEQYF.

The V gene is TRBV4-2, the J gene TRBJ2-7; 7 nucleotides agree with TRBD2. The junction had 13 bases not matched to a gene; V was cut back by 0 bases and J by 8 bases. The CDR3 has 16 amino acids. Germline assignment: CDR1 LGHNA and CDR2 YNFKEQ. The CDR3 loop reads CASSQDRLAAFVQQYF. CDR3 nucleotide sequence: TGTGCCAGCAGCCAAGATAGGCTAGCGGCCTTTGTGCAGCAGTACTTC.

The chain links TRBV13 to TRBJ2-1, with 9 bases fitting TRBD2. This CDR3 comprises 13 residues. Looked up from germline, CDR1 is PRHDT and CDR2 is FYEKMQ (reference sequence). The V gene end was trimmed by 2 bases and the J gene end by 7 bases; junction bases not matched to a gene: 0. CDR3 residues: CASSLTSGNEQFF. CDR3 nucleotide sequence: TGTGCCAGCAGCTTAACTAGCGGGAATGAGCAGTTCTTC.

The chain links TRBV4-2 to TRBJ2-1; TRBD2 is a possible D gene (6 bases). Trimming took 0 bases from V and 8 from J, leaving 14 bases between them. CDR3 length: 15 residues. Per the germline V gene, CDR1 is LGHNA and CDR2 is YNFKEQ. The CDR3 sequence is CASSQEGRRRDEQFF. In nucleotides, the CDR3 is TGTGCCAGCAGCCAAGAAGGTCGAAGGAGGGATGAGCAGTTCTTC.

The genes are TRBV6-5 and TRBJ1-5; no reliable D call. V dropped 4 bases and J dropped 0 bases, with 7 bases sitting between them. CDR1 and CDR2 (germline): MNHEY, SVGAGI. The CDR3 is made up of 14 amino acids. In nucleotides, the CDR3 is TGTGCCAGCAGTTTGGGAGTTAGCAATCAGCCCCAGCATTTT. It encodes CASSLGVSNQPQHF.

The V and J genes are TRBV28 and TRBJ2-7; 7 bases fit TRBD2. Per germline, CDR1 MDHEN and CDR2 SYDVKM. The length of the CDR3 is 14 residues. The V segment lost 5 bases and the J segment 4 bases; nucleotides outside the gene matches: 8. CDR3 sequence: CASSAGLGGYEQYF. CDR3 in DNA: TGTGCCAGCAGTGCCGGGCTGGGGGGGTACGAGCAGTACTTC.

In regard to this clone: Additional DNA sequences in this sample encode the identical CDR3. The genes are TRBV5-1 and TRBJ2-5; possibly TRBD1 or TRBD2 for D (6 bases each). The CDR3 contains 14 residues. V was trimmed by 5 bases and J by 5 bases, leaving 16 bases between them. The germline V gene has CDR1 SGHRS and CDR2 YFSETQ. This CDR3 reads CASSLTGAYETQYF. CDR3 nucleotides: TGCGCCAGCAGTTTGACGGGGGCATACGAGACCCAGTACTTC.

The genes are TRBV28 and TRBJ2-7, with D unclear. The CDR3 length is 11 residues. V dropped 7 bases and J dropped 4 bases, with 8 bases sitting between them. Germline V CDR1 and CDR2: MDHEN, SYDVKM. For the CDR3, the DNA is TGTGCCAGCACCATAGGGTACGAGCAGTACTTC. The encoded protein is CASTIGYEQYF.